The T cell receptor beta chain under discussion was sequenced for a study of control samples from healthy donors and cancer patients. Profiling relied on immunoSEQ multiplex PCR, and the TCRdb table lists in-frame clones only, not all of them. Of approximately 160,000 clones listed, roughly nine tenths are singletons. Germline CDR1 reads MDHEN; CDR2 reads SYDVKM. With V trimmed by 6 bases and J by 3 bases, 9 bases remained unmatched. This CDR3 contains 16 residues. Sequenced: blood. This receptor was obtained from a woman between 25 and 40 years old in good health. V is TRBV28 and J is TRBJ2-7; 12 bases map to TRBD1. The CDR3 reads CASRGTGGGSLYEQYF. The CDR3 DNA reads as TGTGCCAGCAGGGGGACAGGGGGCGGTAGTCTCTACGAGCAGTACTTC.